The 2 T cell receptor beta chains in this list originate from one sample, sequenced in a study of T cells in Graves' hyperthyroidism and ophthalmopathy. What was amplified from RNA transcripts were TCR beta CDR3 regions. The study used the HTBI primer set for a first-round RT-PCR of the TCR CDR3. A single record per CDR3 protein comes from TCRdb applying MiXCR to the multiplex PCR reads. Seen here are about 540,000 distinct CDR3 sequences, 46% observed once, and the top ten hold 8.2%. Sequences were obtained from peripheral blood or thyroid tissue (not recorded which). The receptors come from a young woman with Graves' hyperthyroidism.

The V and J genes are TRBV4-1 and TRBJ1-1, with D maybe TRBD1 (6 bases). Germline V CDR1 and CDR2: MGHRA, YSYEKL. V was pared by 6 bases and J by 7 bases, with 18 bases between. The CDR3 extends over 14 amino acids. DNA for the CDR3: TGCGCCAGCAGACCCGGGGGGCAGGCCAATGAAGCTTTCTTT. Protein product: CASRPGGQANEAFF.

On this clonotype: A single base separates this from a much larger clone, so it may be a read error. The V call is TRBV9, the J call TRBJ1-2; 11 bases match TRBD1. Germline V gene data show CDR1 as SGDLS and CDR2 as YYNGEE. The CDR3 sequence is 16 residues long. The junction had 7 bases not matched to a gene; V was cut back by 3 bases and J by 3 bases. The CDR3: CASSARTGGVDYGYTF. The CDR3 DNA sequence: TGTGCCAGCAGCGCTAGGACAGGGGGCGTAGACTATGGCTACACCTTC.